The 32 T cell receptor beta chains below come from one sample, sequenced in a study of CD8 T cells in ankylosing spondylitis. Study results and limitations: There was a TCR beta motif, made of roughly eight highly homologous variants, that appeared characteristic of ankylosing spondylitis blood.

Each CDR3 protein is one row after TCRdb ran MiXCR on the 5' RACE reads. This table holds approximately 400,000 distinct CDR3 sequences, about a sixth found once. No cognate antigen is known for these TCRs. Sample: blood, either unsorted or a sorted T cell fraction (not recorded which). These receptors were obtained from a male donor with ankylosing spondylitis.

V is TRBV27 and J is TRBJ2-3; D remains ambiguous. The CDR3 runs 14 residues. Germline V lookup: CDR1 MNHEY, CDR2 SMNVEV (reference sequence). Trimming shortened V by 3 bases and J by 0 bases, and 7 bases separated the two germline ends. In DNA form, the CDR3 reads TGTGCCAGCAGTTTTTACACTAGCACAGATACGCAGTATTTT. Its translation is CASSFYTSTDTQYF.

This clonotype was seen only a few times. The V gene is TRBV7-9, the J gene TRBJ1-2; possible D gene TRBD1, 6 bases. Germline loops: CDR1 SEHNR, CDR2 FQNEAQ (reference sequence). Trimming removed 5 bases from V and 2 bases from J, with 12 bases in between. The CDR3 spans 14 residues. Here the CDR3 reads CASSPRGENYGYTF. Here the CDR3 DNA reads TGTGCCAGCAGCCCAAGGGGGGAGAACTATGGCTACACCTTC.

This clonotype occurred a few times. The chain uses TRBV12-3 or TRBV12-4 and TRBJ1-2; possible D gene TRBD1, 6 bases. This CDR3 contains 13 residues. The V end was cut by 4 bases, the J end by 9 bases, with 15 bases between. The CDR3 sequence: CASSSHYRDRYTF. The CDR3 DNA sequence: TGTGCCAGCAGTTCTCATTACAGGGATCGCTACACCTTC.

This chain uses TRBV5-6 with TRBJ2-3; possibly TRBD2 for D (5 bases). This CDR3 comprises 15 residues. Germline lookup yields CDR1 SGHDT and CDR2 YYEEEE. V shed 2 bases and J shed 2 bases, with 12 bases lying between them. The CDR3 protein is CASSFPAANTDTQYF. CDR3 DNA: TGTGCCAGCAGCTTCCCAGCGGCCAACACAGATACGCAGTATTTT.

DNA of the CDR3: TGCAGTGCTACAGGGACTAGCGGGGGGCTCCCGTACAATGAGCAGTTCTTC. The encoded protein is CSATGTSGGLPYNEQFF. The rearrangement uses TRBV20-1 and TRBJ2-1; 15 nucleotides match TRBD2. V was clipped by 4 bases and J by 4 bases; unmatched bases: 8. Germline V lookup: CDR1 DFQATT, CDR2 SNEGSKA (reference sequence). This CDR3 is built from 17 residues.

This clonotype showed up many times. This chain joins TRBV6-2 or TRBV6-3 and TRBJ2-1; D is unresolved. Germline-derived CDR1 and CDR2 are MNHEY and SVGEGT. With 6 bases removed from V and 3 bases from J, the gap between germline ends came to 12 bases. CDR3 length: 14 residues. CDR3 sequence reads: CASRSGDFYNEQFF. In DNA, the CDR3 is TGTGCCAGCAGATCCGGAGATTTCTACAATGAGCAGTTCTTC.

This clonotype was found a few times. The chain couples TRBV30 to TRBJ2-3, with D hard to call. The V gene's germline CDR1 is GTSNPN and CDR2 SVGIG (reference sequence). The V end lost 6 bases, the J end lost 8 bases, and 18 bases lay between the germline ends. This CDR3 comprises 13 residues. CDR3 sequence reads: CACTAQRAGTQYF. In DNA, the CDR3 is TGTGCCTGTACGGCACAACGGGCCGGTACGCAGTATTTT.

Only a few counts were recorded for this clonotype. The rearrangement uses TRBV24-1 and TRBJ1-2; D is unclear. From germline, CDR1 is KGHDR and CDR2 SFDVKD. Trimming removed 5 bases at V and 0 bases at J, with 6 bases between. This CDR3 has 13 residues. The DNA of the CDR3 is TGTGCCACCAGTGGCAGCACTAACTATGGCTACACCTTC. This encodes CATSGSTNYGYTF.

The chain's CDR3 is CASSPKQSYSNQPQHF. The DNA for the CDR3 is TGTGCCAGCAGTCCCAAACAGAGCTATAGCAATCAGCCCCAGCATTTT. The chain recombines TRBV12-3 or TRBV12-4 with TRBJ1-5; D is unresolved. V was trimmed by 5 bases and J by 0 bases, leaving 14 bases between them. CDR3 length: 16 residues.

The table lists this clonotype with many counts. The chain is built from TRBV7-6 and TRBJ1-5; D gene unclear. This CDR3 is 15 amino acids long. CDR1 SGHVS and CDR2 FNYEAQ come from the germline V gene. Trimming shortened V by 8 bases and J by 0 bases, and 14 bases separated the two germline ends. The CDR3 loop reads CASLGRDYSNQPQHF. CDR3 sequence (DNA): TGTGCCAGCCTCGGACGCGATTATAGCAATCAGCCCCAGCATTTT.

The chain uses TRBV12-3 or TRBV12-4 and TRBJ2-7, with D tentatively TRBD1 (6 bases). Trimming took off 5 bases at V and 2 bases at J, with 16 bases between the two ends. The CDR3 is made up of 15 amino acids. CDR3 amino acids: CASSVREGGTYEQYF. The CDR3 coding sequence is TGTGCCAGCAGTGTCCGCGAAGGGGGTACCTACGAGCAGTACTTC.

This clonotype appeared many times. The rearrangement uses TRBV12-3 or TRBV12-4 and TRBJ1-1; TRBD1 matches at 9 bases. Trimming cost V 5 bases and J 6 bases; bases outside gene matches: 7. The CDR3 has 14 amino acids. The CDR3 DNA reads TGTGCCAGCAGTGACAGACAGGGGGAATCTGAAGCTTTCTTT. It yields the protein CASSDRQGESEAFF.

This clonotype appeared a single time. This chain connects TRBV7-2 to TRBJ1-2; 9 bases agree with TRBD1. Germline lookup yields CDR1 SGHTA and CDR2 FQGNSA. The CDR3 spans 15 residues. J lost 7 bases, V lost 4 bases, and 10 bases had no gene match. The CDR3: CASSSLVQGASGYTF. For the CDR3, the DNA is TGTGCCAGCAGCTCTTTAGTACAGGGGGCAAGTGGCTACACCTTC. Using reference TRBV7-2 and TRBJ1-2 for the parts outside the CDR3, the full variable domain is GAGVSQSPSNKVTEKGKDVELRCDPISGHTALYWYRQSLGQGLEFLIYFQGNSAPDKSGLPSDRFSAERTGGSVSTLTIQRTQQEDSAVYLCASSSLVQGASGYTFGSGTRLTVV.

The chain employs TRBV14 and TRBJ2-7; D is uncertain. The V gene lost 1 base and the J gene lost 7 bases, with 11 bases spanning the gap. The CDR3 sequence is 13 residues long. Germline V lookup: CDR1 SGHDN, CDR2 FVKESK. CDR3 sequence (DNA): TGTGCCAGCAGCCAAGCCTCGACACGTGAGCAGTACTTC. This gives the protein CASSQASTREQYF.

The J gene is TRBJ1-5, the V gene TRBV10-3; D not resolved. V lost 10 bases and J 3 bases, leaving 13 bases between the germline ends. CDR3 length: 13 residues. Germline CDR1 ENHRY, CDR2 SYGVKD. In DNA, the CDR3 is TGTGCCACGCACCAAGGAATCAATCAGCCCCAGCATTTT. It yields the protein CATHQGINQPQHF.

The chain uses TRBV20-1 and TRBJ2-5, with TRBD1 as a possible D gene (5 bases). Germline V gene data show CDR1 as DFQATT and CDR2 as SNEGSKA (reference sequence). This CDR3 is built from 13 residues. Trimming removed 3 bases at V and 2 bases at J, with 10 bases between. CDR3 sequence reads: CSASGTGQETQYF. The CDR3 DNA reads TGCAGTGCTAGCGGAACAGGACAAGAGACCCAGTACTTC.

This clonotype showed up just a few times. The rearrangement uses TRBV29-1 and TRBJ1-4; 11 nucleotides match TRBD1. The length of the CDR3 is 14 residues. V was pared by 7 bases and J by 7 bases, with 8 bases of the junction left unmatched. CDR1 is SQVTM and CDR2 is ANQGSEA in the germline V gene. CDR3 sequence: CSALRDRGSEKLFF. DNA for the CDR3: TGCAGCGCCCTCCGGGACAGGGGGAGTGAAAAACTGTTTTTT.

The chain joins TRBV20-1 to TRBJ1-1, with D unclear. This CDR3 is built from 11 residues. Trimming left V 5 bases short and J 5 bases short, with 9 bases between. CDR1 and CDR2 (germline): DFQATT, SNEGSKA (reference sequence). In DNA form, the CDR3 reads TGCAGTGCTGAATCCCAAACTGAAGCTTTCTTT. Its protein product is CSAESQTEAFF.

The chain recombines TRBV6-1 with TRBJ2-7, with D perhaps TRBD1 (6 bases). CDR3 length equals 14 residues. From germline, CDR1 is MNHNS and CDR2 SASEGT. Trimming took 0 bases from V and 2 from J, leaving 8 bases between them. The CDR3 DNA reads TGTGCCAGCAGTGAAGCGACAGGTCCCTACGAGCAGTACTTC. Residues: CASSEATGPYEQYF.

This chain links TRBV6-1 with TRBJ2-5; 7 bases are a match to TRBD2. Germline V CDR1 and CDR2: MNHNS, SASEGT. CDR3 length equals 15 residues. Germline trimming cut 8 bases from V and 4 bases from J; bases unmatched to any gene: 13. The CDR3 is CASSYAGTTGETQYF. CDR3 nucleotides: TGTGCCAGCTCATACGCCGGGACTACAGGAGAGACCCAGTACTTC.

This clonotype was seen ten or more times. Sequence at one end of the junction differs from germline and may be a read error. The CDR3 here is CASSLGTSGSYNEQFF. The CDR3 DNA follows: TGTGCCAGCAGCTTAGGGACTAGCGGTTCCTACAATGAGCAGTTCTTC. The chain has TRBV5-1 and TRBJ2-1, with 11 bases aligning to TRBD2. CDR1 SGHRS and CDR2 YFSETQ come from the germline V gene. The CDR3 sequence is 16 residues long.

The V and J genes are TRBV4-2 and TRBJ1-6, with D uncertain. Germline V gives CDR1 LGHNA, CDR2 YNFKEQ. The V and J ends lost 1 base and 0 bases respectively, with 4 bases between them. This CDR3 comprises 15 residues. DNA of the CDR3: TGTGCCAGCAGCCAAGCCAGCTCCTATAATTCACCCCTCCACTTT. This encodes CASSQASSYNSPLHF.

This clonotype turned up a few times. This chain links TRBV5-1 with TRBJ2-7; D gene uncertain. V lost 0 bases and J lost 2, with 12 bases in between. The CDR3 loop spans 15 amino acids. The V gene's germline CDR1 is SGHRS and CDR2 YFSETQ. The CDR3 nucleotides read TGCGCCAGCAGCTTGGAGCCGGGTTTTACCTACGAGCAGTACTTC. Its protein is CASSLEPGFTYEQYF.

The rearrangement joins TRBV7-3 to TRBJ2-1, with D perhaps assigned TRBD1 or TRBD2 (5 bases each). V gave up 0 bases and J gave up 7 bases, with 13 bases separating them. Germline lookup yields CDR1 SGHTA and CDR2 FQGTGA. CDR3 length: 15 residues. The DNA of the CDR3 is TGTGCCAGCAGCTTAACCCCGGGATGGGGGAATGAGCAGTTCTTC. Protein sequence: CASSLTPGWGNEQFF.

The rearrangement links TRBV5-1 to TRBJ1-5; D is possibly TRBD1 (5 bases). Trimming pared 10 bases from V and 1 base from J, leaving 18 bases between. Looked up from germline, CDR1 is SGHRS and CDR2 is YFSETQ. There are 15 residues in the CDR3. CDR3 sequence reads: CACPLKGPSNQPQHF. CDR3 DNA sequence: TGCGCCTGCCCGCTTAAGGGACCGAGCAATCAGCCCCAGCATTTT.

This clonotype was detected a few times. The gene calls are TRBV3-1 and TRBJ2-1, with D unclear. V dropped 4 bases and J dropped 9 bases, with 10 bases sitting between them. This CDR3 spans 12 amino acids. Per germline, CDR1 LGHDT and CDR2 YNNKEL (reference sequence). CDR3 sequence reads: CASSLTFGEQFF. The CDR3 region has the DNA TGTGCCAGCAGCCTTACCTTCGGTGAGCAGTTCTTC.

This sequence joins TRBV6-1 and TRBJ1-2, with a weak D call TRBD1 (5 bases). Trimming shortened V by 6 bases and J by 5 bases, and 16 bases separated the two germline ends. The germline V gene encodes CDR1 MNHNS and CDR2 SASEGT. The CDR3 sequence is 14 residues long. The CDR3 region is CASSPAGGGYGYTF. The CDR3 DNA sequence: TGTGCCAGCAGCCCAGCGGGGGGAGGGTATGGCTACACCTTC.

This clonotype has just a few counts. The V and J genes are TRBV4-1 and TRBJ2-3, with 14 bases aligning to TRBD2. J was trimmed by 4 bases and V by 5 bases; bases with no gene match: 8. Germline CDR1 is MGHRA and CDR2 is YSYEKL. The length of the CDR3 is 17 residues. This chain's CDR3 is CASSAGTSGGGADTQYF. The CDR3, as DNA: TGCGCCAGCAGCGCAGGGACTAGCGGGGGTGGTGCAGATACGCAGTATTTT.

This chain uses TRBV6-5 with TRBJ2-1; D is perhaps TRBD2 (6 bases). Germline V gene sequence: CDR1 MNHEY, CDR2 SVGAGI. This CDR3 comprises 17 residues. V dropped 0 bases and J dropped 4 bases, with 16 bases sitting between them. The CDR3 region has the DNA TGTGCCAGCAGTTACTCGATCTGGGCTAGCGCGTACAATGAGCAGTTCTTC. This gives the protein CASSYSIWASAYNEQFF.

The chain has TRBV6-1 and TRBJ1-6; 9 bases line up with TRBD1. CDR3 length: 16 residues. V was clipped by 5 bases and J by 10 bases; unmatched bases: 12. Germline loops: CDR1 MNHNS, CDR2 SASEGT. CDR3 sequence: CASSPKGTGTYSPLHF. The CDR3 DNA is TGTGCCAGCAGTCCCAAGGGGACAGGGACCTACTCACCCCTCCACTTT.

The rearrangement links TRBV19 to TRBJ2-1; D remains ambiguous. V was pared by 7 bases and J by 5 bases, with 15 bases between. CDR3 length: 14 residues. CDR1 and CDR2 from the germline V gene are LNHDA and SQIVND (reference sequence). CDR3 in amino acids: CASKGRLDNNEQFF. CDR3 in DNA: TGTGCCAGTAAGGGTAGGCTAGACAACAATGAGCAGTTCTTC.

The J gene is TRBJ1-5, the V gene TRBV10-2, with D possibly being TRBD1 (6 bases). Germline-derived CDR1 and CDR2 are WSHSY and SAAADI. Trimming took off 7 bases at V and 0 bases at J, with 13 bases between the two ends. The length of the CDR3 is 15 residues. CDR3 amino acids: CASTGQLDSNQPQHF. Here the CDR3 DNA reads TGCGCCAGCACCGGACAGCTGGATAGCAATCAGCCCCAGCATTTT.